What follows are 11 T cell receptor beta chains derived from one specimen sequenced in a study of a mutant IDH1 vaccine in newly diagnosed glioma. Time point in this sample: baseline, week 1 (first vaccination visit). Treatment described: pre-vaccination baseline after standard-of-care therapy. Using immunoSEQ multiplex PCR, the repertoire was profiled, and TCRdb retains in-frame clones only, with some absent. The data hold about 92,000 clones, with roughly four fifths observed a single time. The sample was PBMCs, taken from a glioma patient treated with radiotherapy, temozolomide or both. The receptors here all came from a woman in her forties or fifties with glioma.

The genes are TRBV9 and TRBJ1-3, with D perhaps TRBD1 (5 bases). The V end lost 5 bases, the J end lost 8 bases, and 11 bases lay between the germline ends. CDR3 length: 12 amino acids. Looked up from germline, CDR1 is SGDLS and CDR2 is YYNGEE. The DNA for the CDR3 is TGTGCCAGCAGTTCAGCGGGGCACACCATATATTTT. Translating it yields CASSSAGHTIYF.

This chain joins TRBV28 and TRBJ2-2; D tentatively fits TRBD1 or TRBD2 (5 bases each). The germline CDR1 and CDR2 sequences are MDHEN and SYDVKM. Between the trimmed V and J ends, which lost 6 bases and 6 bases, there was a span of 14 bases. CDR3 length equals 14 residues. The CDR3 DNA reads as TGTGCCAGCAGCCTTGGGACCCTCTCCGGGGAGCTGTTTTTT. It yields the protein CASSLGTLSGELFF.

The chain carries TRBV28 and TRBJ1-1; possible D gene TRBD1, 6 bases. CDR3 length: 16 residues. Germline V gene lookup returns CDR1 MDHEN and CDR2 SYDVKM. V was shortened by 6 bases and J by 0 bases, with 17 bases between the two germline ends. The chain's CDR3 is CASRSGQKKLNTEAFF. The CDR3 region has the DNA TGTGCCAGCAGGTCGGGACAAAAAAAGTTGAACACTGAAGCTTTCTTT.

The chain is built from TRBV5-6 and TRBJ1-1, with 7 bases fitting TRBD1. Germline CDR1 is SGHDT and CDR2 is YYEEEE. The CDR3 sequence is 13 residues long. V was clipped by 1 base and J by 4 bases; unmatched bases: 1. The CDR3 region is CASSLTGATEAFF. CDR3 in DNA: TGTGCCAGCAGCTTGACAGGGGCCACTGAAGCTTTCTTT.

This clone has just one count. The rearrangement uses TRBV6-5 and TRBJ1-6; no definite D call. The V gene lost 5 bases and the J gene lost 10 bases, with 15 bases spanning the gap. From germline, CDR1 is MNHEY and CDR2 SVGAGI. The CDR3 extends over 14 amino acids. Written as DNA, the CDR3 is TGTGCCAGCAGTCGAGCACTATTTAGGTCACCCCTCCACTTT. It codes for CASSRALFRSPLHF.

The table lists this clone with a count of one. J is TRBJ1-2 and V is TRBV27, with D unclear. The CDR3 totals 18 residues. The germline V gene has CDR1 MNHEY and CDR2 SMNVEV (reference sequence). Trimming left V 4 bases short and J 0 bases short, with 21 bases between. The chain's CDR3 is CASSSLGKRTRANYGYTF. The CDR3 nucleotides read TGTGCCAGCAGTTCTCTGGGCAAACGGACGAGGGCTAACTATGGCTACACCTTC.

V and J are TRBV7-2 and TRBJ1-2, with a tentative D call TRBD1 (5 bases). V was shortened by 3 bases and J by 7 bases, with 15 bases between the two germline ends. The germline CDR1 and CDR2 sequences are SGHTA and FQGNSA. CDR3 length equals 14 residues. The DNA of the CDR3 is TGTGCCAGCAGCTTCCAGGGACCCACATTTGGCTACACCTTC. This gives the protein CASSFQGPTFGYTF. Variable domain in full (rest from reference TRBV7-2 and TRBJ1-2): GAGVSQSPSNKVTEKGKDVELRCDPISGHTALYWYRQSLGQGLEFLIYFQGNSAPDKSGLPSDRFSAERTGGSVSTLTIQRTQQEDSAVYLCASSFQGPTFGYTFGSGTRLTVV.

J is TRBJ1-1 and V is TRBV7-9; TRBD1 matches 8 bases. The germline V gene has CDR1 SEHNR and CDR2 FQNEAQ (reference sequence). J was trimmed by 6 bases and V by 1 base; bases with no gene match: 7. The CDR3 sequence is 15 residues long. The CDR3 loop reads CASSLESTGAAEAFF. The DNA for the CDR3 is TGTGCCAGCAGCTTAGAGTCGACAGGGGCGGCTGAAGCTTTCTTT.

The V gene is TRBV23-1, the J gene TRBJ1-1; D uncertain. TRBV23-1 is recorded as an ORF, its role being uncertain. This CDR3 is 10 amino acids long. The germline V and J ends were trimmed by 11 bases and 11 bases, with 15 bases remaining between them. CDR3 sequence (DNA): TGCGCCCTACCGCCAGTCATCGCTTTCTTT. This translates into CALPPVIAFF.

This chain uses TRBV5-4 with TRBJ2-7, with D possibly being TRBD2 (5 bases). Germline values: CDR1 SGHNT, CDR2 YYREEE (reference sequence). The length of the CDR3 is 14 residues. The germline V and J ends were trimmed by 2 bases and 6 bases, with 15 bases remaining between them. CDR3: CASSFRGSYREQYF. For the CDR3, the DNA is TGTGCCAGCAGCTTCCGAGGGTCCTATCGCGAGCAGTACTTC.

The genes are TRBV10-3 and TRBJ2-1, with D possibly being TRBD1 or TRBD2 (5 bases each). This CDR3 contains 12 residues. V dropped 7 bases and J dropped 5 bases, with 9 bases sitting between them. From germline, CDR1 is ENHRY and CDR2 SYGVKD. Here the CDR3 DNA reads TGTGCCATCACTGGGACCAACAATGAGCAGTTCTTC. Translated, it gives CAITGTNNEQFF.